One sample yielded the 12 T cell receptor beta chains listed below, sequenced in a study of T cells in Graves' hyperthyroidism and ophthalmopathy. It was RNA transcripts that yielded the amplified TCR beta CDR3 regions. First-round RT-PCR with HTBI primers amplified the TCR CDR3 region. TCRdb re-derived calls from the multiplex PCR reads in MiXCR, one entry per CDR3 protein. The sample yields about 500,000 distinct CDR3 sequences, roughly a sixth seen once. Sequencing used blood. Receptors originate from a woman aged 18-35 years with Graves' hyperthyroidism.

In this sample, this clonotype turned up many times. The chain recombines TRBV11-2 with TRBJ2-4, with 9 nucleotides matching TRBD1. Germline V CDR1 and CDR2: SGHAT, FQNNGV. Germline trimming cut 7 bases from V and 2 bases from J; bases unmatched to any gene: 6. The length of the CDR3 is 15 residues. CDR3 DNA: TGTGCCAGCAAACGGGACAGGGAGACCAAAAACATTCAGTACTTC. This codes for CASKRDRETKNIQYF.

At least ten counts were recorded for this clonotype. This chain joins TRBV18 and TRBJ2-1; D gene uncertain. The CDR3 extends over 16 amino acids. CDR1 is KGHSH and CDR2 is LQKENI in the germline V gene. With 1 base removed from V and 5 bases from J, the gap between germline ends came to 15 bases. This CDR3 reads CASSPLGFGSNNEQFF. In DNA form, the CDR3 reads TGTGCCAGCTCACCACTAGGGTTTGGGTCCAACAATGAGCAGTTCTTC.

The table lists this clonotype with a count of one. The CDR3 sequence: CASRVFTGDRGPFF. DNA of the CDR3: TGTGCCAGCAGAGTCTTTACCGGTGACAGGGGGCCGTTCTTC. This chain links TRBV7-9 with TRBJ2-1; 10 bases fit TRBD1. The CDR3 contains 14 residues. Germline V gene lookup returns CDR1 SEHNR and CDR2 FQNEAQ (reference sequence). V was clipped by 6 bases and J by 15 bases; unmatched bases: 14.

The V gene is TRBV7-9, the J gene TRBJ2-1, with unresolved D. CDR3 size: 15 residues. The germline gives CDR1 SEHNR, CDR2 FQNEAQ (reference sequence). Trimming removed 1 base from V and 3 bases from J, with 10 bases in between. This CDR3 is CASSLGSRFYNEQFF. The CDR3 DNA reads as TGTGCCAGCAGCTTAGGTTCACGGTTCTACAATGAGCAGTTCTTC.

The chain joins TRBV20-1 to TRBJ2-7; D unclear. Germline CDR1 and CDR2: DFQATT and SNEGSKA (reference sequence). Trimming stripped 2 bases from V and 5 bases from J, with 7 bases between. This CDR3 has 11 amino acids. The CDR3 reads CSARLVHEQYF. The DNA for the CDR3 is TGCAGTGCTAGACTGGTCCACGAGCAGTACTTC.

This clonotype was found many times. The rearrangement joins TRBV5-8 to TRBJ1-5; 10 bases agree with TRBD1. Losses at the gene ends were 4 bases for V and 11 bases for J; bases not matched to a gene: 9. This CDR3 spans 14 amino acids. CDR1 and CDR2 from the germline V gene are SGHTS and YDEGEE. The DNA for the CDR3 is TGTGCCAGCAGCAGTCGACAGGGGGCTATGGCCCAGCATTTT. Amino acids: CASSSRQGAMAQHF.

This clonotype was seen more than once but under ten times. V gene TRBV29-1 combines with J gene TRBJ1-2, with D unclear. CDR3 length equals 14 residues. The germline V gene encodes CDR1 SQVTM and CDR2 ANQGSEA. V shed 7 bases and J shed 6 bases, with 21 bases lying between them. CDR3: CSATGMALLNGYTF. Written as DNA, the CDR3 is TGCAGCGCCACGGGGATGGCCCTTTTAAATGGCTACACCTTC.

This sequence joins TRBV29-1 and TRBJ2-3; 9 bases map to TRBD2. V was clipped by 6 bases and J by 5 bases; unmatched bases: 12. The CDR3 contains 15 residues. Germline CDR1 is SQVTM and CDR2 is ANQGSEA. The CDR3 here is CSVTRGAGGEDTQYF. The CDR3 coding sequence is TGCAGCGTCACCAGGGGGGCGGGGGGGGAAGATACGCAGTATTTT.

The sample holds a few counts of this clonotype. V gene TRBV2 combines with J gene TRBJ1-4; D uncertain. Germline CDR1 SNHLY, CDR2 FYNNEI. CDR3 size: 15 residues. Trimming took off 6 bases at V and 3 bases at J, with 14 bases between the two ends. The DNA of the CDR3 is TGTGCCAGCAGATCGGGTCGGCGGGCTAATGAAAAACTGTTTTTT. Translating it yields CASRSGRRANEKLFF.

This clonotype has a count of ten or more. V usage is TRBV5-6 and J usage is TRBJ2-2; possibly TRBD2 for D (5 bases). The CDR3 extends over 16 amino acids. The germline V and J ends were trimmed by 3 bases and 2 bases, with 14 bases remaining between them. Looked up from germline, CDR1 is SGHDT and CDR2 is YYEEEE. CDR3 residues: CASSSLGGSNTGELFF. The DNA for the CDR3 is TGTGCCAGCAGCTCCCTCGGCGGGTCCAACACCGGGGAGCTGTTTTTT.

This clonotype was observed a few times. The rearrangement uses TRBV5-1 and TRBJ2-7; 9 positions agree with TRBD1. V shed 1 base and J 6 bases; nucleotides not matched to a gene: 8. The CDR3 spans 15 residues. Germline values: CDR1 SGHRS, CDR2 YFSETQ. CDR3 residues: CASSLTGTGLSEQYF. For the CDR3, the DNA is TGCGCCAGCAGCTTGACCGGGACAGGGCTGTCCGAGCAGTACTTC.

On this clonotype: This may stem from a read error, because a much larger clone lies one nucleotide away. The chain uses TRBV9 and TRBJ2-5; TRBD2 matches at 7 bases. Gene TRBJ2-1 matches the end of the DNA better, so the J call may be wrong. CDR3 size: 15 residues. The germline CDR1 and CDR2 sequences are SGDLS and YYNGEE. CDR3 region: CASSALGTTQETQFF. CDR3 nucleotide sequence: TGTGCCAGCAGCGCCCTCGGGACTACCCAAGAGACCCAGTTCTTC.